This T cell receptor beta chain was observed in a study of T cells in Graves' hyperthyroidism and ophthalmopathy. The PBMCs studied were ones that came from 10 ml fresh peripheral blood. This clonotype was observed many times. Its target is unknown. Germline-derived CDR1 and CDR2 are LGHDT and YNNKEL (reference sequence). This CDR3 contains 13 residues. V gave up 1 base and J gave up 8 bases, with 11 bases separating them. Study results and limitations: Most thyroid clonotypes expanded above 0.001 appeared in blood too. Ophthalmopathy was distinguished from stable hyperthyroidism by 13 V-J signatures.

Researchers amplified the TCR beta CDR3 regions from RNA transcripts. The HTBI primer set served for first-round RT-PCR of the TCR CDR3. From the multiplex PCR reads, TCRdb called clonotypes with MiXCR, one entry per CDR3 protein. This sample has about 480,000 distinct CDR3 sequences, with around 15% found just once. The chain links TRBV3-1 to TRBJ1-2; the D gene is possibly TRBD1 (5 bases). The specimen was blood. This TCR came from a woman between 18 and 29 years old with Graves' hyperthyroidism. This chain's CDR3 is CASSQVEGRGYTF. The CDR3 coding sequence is TGTGCCAGCAGCCAAGTAGAGGGGAGGGGCTACACCTTC.